The source of this TCR beta chain is a study of CD4 T cells in relation to SARS-CoV-2 and coronaviruses. Overall study: ViraFEST: roughly 9-day antigen culture of PBMCs, then TCR beta CDR3 sequencing. Overall study results and limits: Pre-pandemic and post-infection samples never came from the same donor.

Before the COVID-19 pandemic, during about 2011-2019, CD4+ T cells were taken from unexposed donors. After ten to eleven days of culture, CD4+ T cells were isolated. Testing used SARS-CoV-2 S/N and four cold-coronavirus spikes on unexposed-donor CD4+ T cells, cells permitting. Fresh IL-2 medium replaced half the medium on days 3 and 7. The V gene's germline CDR1 is KGHDR and CDR2 SFDVKD. Trimming cost V 4 bases and J 8 bases, with 16 bases left between them. There are 14 residues in the CDR3. In this sample, this clone turned up a few times. What it binds is not known. This table comes from immunoSEQ multiplex PCR, and its TCRdb copy is limited to in-frame clones, with some not included. The data contain approximately 24,000 clones, approximately 72% of them seen just once; the ten biggest clones take up roughly an eighth.

This sequence originates from a human donor in good health. Sequenced: CD4+ T cells from PBMCs, cultured in vitro. This chain joins TRBV24-1 and TRBJ1-2, with D possibly being TRBD1 (6 bases). CDR3 coding DNA: TGTGCCACCAGTGACGCTGGGACATTGGGAGGCTACACCTTC. This encodes CATSDAGTLGGYTF.